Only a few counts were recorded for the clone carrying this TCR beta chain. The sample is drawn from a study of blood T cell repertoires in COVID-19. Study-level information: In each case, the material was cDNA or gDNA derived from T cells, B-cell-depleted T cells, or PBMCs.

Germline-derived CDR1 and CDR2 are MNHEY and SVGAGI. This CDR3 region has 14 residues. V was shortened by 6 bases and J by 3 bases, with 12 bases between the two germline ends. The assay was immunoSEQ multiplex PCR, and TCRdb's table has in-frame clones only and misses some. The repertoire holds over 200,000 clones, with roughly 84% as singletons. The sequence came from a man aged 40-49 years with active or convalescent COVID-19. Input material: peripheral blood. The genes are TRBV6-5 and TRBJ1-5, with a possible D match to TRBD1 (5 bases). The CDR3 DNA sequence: TGTGCCAGCAGGGGCTCCAGGGACAATCAGCCCCAGCATTTT. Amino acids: CASRGSRDNQPQHF.